This section outlines one T cell receptor beta chain sequence together with its context. The source of the sample is a study of blood T cells in healthy people across ages. Trimming removed 3 bases from V and 5 bases from J, with 29 bases in between. Germline values: CDR1 SQVTM, CDR2 ANQGSEA. The CDR3 extends over 19 amino acids. Combining a sample-barcoded 5' primer with a J-beta primer mix, a second PCR ran for about 6 to 12 cycles. TCRdb reprocessed the 5' RACE reads with MiXCR, giving one entry per CDR3 protein. The table shows about 970,000 distinct CDR3 sequences, with roughly 47% occurring only once. Every participating donor contributed 8.5 to 10 milliliters of peripheral blood through a draw.

This TCR was recovered from an older woman in good health. The chain employs TRBV29-1 and TRBJ2-1; possibly TRBD1 or TRBD2 for D (6 bases each). The source material was blood. The CDR3 region has the DNA TGCAGCGTTGAGGGCTATAGGGGGGCAATTGACTTAACGGACAATGAGCAGTTCTTC. Protein: CSVEGYRGAIDLTDNEQFF.